These 27 T cell receptor beta chains came from one sample sequenced in a study of low-dose radiotherapy and immunotherapy resistance in tumors. Primers targeting TRAV and TRBV primed first-strand cDNA, covering alpha and beta chains. The PCR that amplified TCRs ran for around 20 cycles, relying on a constant-region primer and a V-primer adapter. TCRdb passed the reads through MiXCR, listing each CDR3 protein once. The table records some 10,000 distinct CDR3 sequences, around 75% of them present only once. These receptor sequences come from a human donor with advanced metastatic prostate, ovarian, gallbladder or colorectal cancer (not recorded which). This table probably holds off-target reads from a library built for another chain.

This chain joins TRBV24-1 and TRBJ2-6, with no clear D. V was pared by 9 bases and J by 0 bases, with 8 bases between. The CDR3 is 14 residues long. Germline CDR1 reads KGHDR; CDR2 reads SFDVKD. The CDR3 protein is CATARSSGANVLTF. Here the CDR3 DNA reads TGTGCCACCGCCAGGAGCTCTGGGGCCAACGTCCTGACTTTC.

The genes are TRBV5-1 and TRBJ1-1; 12 bases match TRBD1. The trim removed 4 bases at V and 1 base at J, leaving 2 bases unmatched. This CDR3 contains 15 residues. Looked up from germline, CDR1 is SGHRS and CDR2 is YFSETQ. CDR3 sequence: CASSGTGGANTEAFF. The CDR3, as DNA: TGCGCCAGCAGCGGGACAGGGGGCGCGAACACTGAAGCTTTCTTT.

This sequence joins TRBV19 and TRBJ2-1; D is unclear. Trimming pared 3 bases from V and 10 bases from J, leaving 10 bases between. CDR1 LNHDA and CDR2 SQIVND come from the germline V gene (reference sequence). CDR3 length equals 12 residues. The CDR3 DNA reads as TGTGCCAGTAGTATTTTTGGTGGGGAGCAGTTCTTC. This codes for CASSIFGGEQFF.

This chain uses TRBV12-3 or TRBV12-4 with TRBJ2-1; D remains unclear. The CDR3 sequence is 14 residues long. Trimming removed 3 bases from V and 1 base from J, with 7 bases in between. The CDR3 reads CASSFGQSYNEQFF. The CDR3 DNA reads as TGTGCCAGCAGTTTCGGGCAATCCTACAATGAGCAGTTCTTC.

The chain couples TRBV28 to TRBJ1-1, with D possibly TRBD1 on 5 matching bases. The CDR3 is 15 residues long. The V and J ends lost 2 bases and 6 bases respectively, with 16 bases between them. Germline values: CDR1 MDHEN, CDR2 SYDVKM. The DNA for the CDR3 is TGTGCCAGCAGTTTAGGGTACCTAGAAGGGGCTGAAGCTTTCTTT. It translates to CASSLGYLEGAEAFF.

This clonotype showed up just once. This sequence joins TRBV5-1 and TRBJ2-1; 9 bases line up with TRBD2. Germline V gene lookup returns CDR1 SGHRS and CDR2 YFSETQ. There are 16 residues in the CDR3. J gave up 7 bases and V 7 bases, and 15 bases lay outside the gene matches. The CDR3 reads CASAPAGAGGLNEQFF. CDR3 sequence (DNA): TGCGCCAGCGCCCCCGCAGGGGCGGGAGGGCTGAATGAGCAGTTCTTC.

In DNA, the CDR3 is TGCGCCAGCAGCTTGGGACTTGAAGATACGCAGTATTTT. It is translated as CASSLGLEDTQYF. V and J are TRBV5-1 and TRBJ2-3; D is undetermined. CDR1 is SGHRS and CDR2 is YFSETQ in the germline V gene. Between the trimmed V and J ends, which lost 0 bases and 5 bases, there was a span of 7 bases. The CDR3 is made up of 13 amino acids.

The chain carries TRBV29-1 and TRBJ2-7, with TRBD2 as a possible D gene (6 bases). Trimming took off 5 bases at V and 6 bases at J, with 20 bases between the two ends. Germline V gives CDR1 SQVTM, CDR2 ANQGSEA. The CDR3 has 14 amino acids. CDR3 sequence: CSVRLEGILREQYF. The CDR3 coding sequence is TGCAGCGTTCGACTAGAAGGGATCCTACGCGAGCAGTACTTC.

This chain links TRBV10-3 with TRBJ1-3; unclear D gene. V lost 6 bases, J lost 0 bases, and 12 bases lay in between. Per the germline V gene, CDR1 is ENHRY and CDR2 is SYGVKD. The CDR3 has 15 amino acids. CDR3 DNA: TGTGCCATCAGCACAGAAAATTTCTCTGGAAACACCATATATTTT. It yields the protein CAISTENFSGNTIYF.

This clonotype was picked up a small number of times. This rearrangement joins TRBV5-1 to TRBJ2-1, with TRBD1 matching 9 bases. After removal of 0 bases from V and 6 bases from J, the junction contained 4 bases not matched to a gene. Germline lookup yields CDR1 SGHRS and CDR2 YFSETQ. CDR3 size: 15 residues. CDR3 residues: CASSLGGQGLNEQFF. The CDR3 DNA sequence: TGCGCCAGCAGCTTGGGGGGACAGGGCCTCAATGAGCAGTTCTTC.

The V gene is TRBV28, the J gene TRBJ2-2, with D possibly matching TRBD2 (6 bases). CDR1 MDHEN and CDR2 SYDVKM come from the germline V gene. Trimming left V 7 bases short and J 4 bases short, with 10 bases between. The CDR3 is 13 residues long. The CDR3 DNA is TGTGCCAGCAAAAGGGACTTCACCGGGGAGCTGTTTTTT. Translating gives CASKRDFTGELFF.

This clonotype was seen a few times. The genes are TRBV14 and TRBJ2-1; D not certain. This CDR3 spans 16 amino acids. From germline, CDR1 is SGHDN and CDR2 FVKESK. With 0 bases removed from V and 2 bases from J, the gap between germline ends came to 11 bases. CDR3 sequence: CASSQELRGPYNEQFF. The CDR3 DNA sequence: TGTGCCAGCAGCCAAGAATTAAGAGGACCCTACAATGAGCAGTTCTTC.

This clonotype was counted a few times. A junction boundary mismatches the germline segment, possibly from a read error. V and J are TRBV5-6 and TRBJ2-6; D is uncertain. The CDR3 has 15 amino acids. Germline CDR1 is SGHDT and CDR2 is YYEEEE. This CDR3 reads CASTASRSEANVLTF. The CDR3 DNA reads TGTGCCAGCACCGCGTCCCGGTCTGAGGCCAACGTCCTGACTTTC.

Here the CDR3 reads CASSQYGTGAQPQHF. The DNA of the CDR3 is TGTGCCAGCAGCCAATATGGGACAGGGGCTCAGCCCCAGCATTTT. V gene TRBV5-5 combines with J gene TRBJ1-5; 10 bases fit TRBD1. The CDR3 is made up of 15 amino acids. Germline values: CDR1 SGHKS, CDR2 YYEKEE (reference sequence). J lost 6 bases, V lost 4 bases, and 7 bases had no gene match.

The rearrangement uses TRBV2 and TRBJ1-5, with no clear D. The CDR3 extends over 13 amino acids. CDR1 is SNHLY and CDR2 is FYNNEI in the germline V gene. Trimming took 7 bases from V and 4 from J, leaving 11 bases between them. CDR3 in amino acids: CASKGLGNQPQHF. In nucleotides, the CDR3 is TGTGCCAGCAAAGGGCTTGGTAATCAGCCCCAGCATTTT.

The sample holds one count of this clonotype. V and J are TRBV29-1 and TRBJ1-5; 7 bases are a match to TRBD1. J was trimmed by 4 bases and V by 6 bases; bases with no gene match: 6. The CDR3 totals 13 residues. Looked up from germline, CDR1 is SQVTM and CDR2 is ANQGSEA. CDR3 amino acids: CSVGTAVNQPQHF. CDR3 nucleotide sequence: TGCAGCGTGGGGACAGCGGTAAATCAGCCCCAGCATTTT.

This clonotype has just a few counts. The gene calls are TRBV20-1 and TRBJ2-1, with D possibly being TRBD1 or TRBD2 (5 bases each). Trimming removed 6 bases at V and 7 bases at J, with 10 bases between. Germline loops: CDR1 DFQATT, CDR2 SNEGSKA (reference sequence). The CDR3 sequence is 11 residues long. This CDR3 reads CSAKWGNEQFF. The CDR3 DNA sequence: TGCAGTGCCAAGTGGGGGAATGAGCAGTTCTTC.

The rearrangement joins TRBV12-3 or TRBV12-4 to TRBJ2-1, with 12 nucleotides matching TRBD2. The J segment lost 12 bases and the V segment lost 5 bases, leaving 11 bases of the junction unmatched. This CDR3 region has 15 residues. In DNA, the CDR3 is TGTGCCAGCAGTCCACGACTAGCGGGAGAGGTTGGGCAGTTCTTC. Encoded protein: CASSPRLAGEVGQFF.

The genes are TRBV5-6 and TRBJ1-1; D uncertain. Trimming cost V 2 bases and J 0 bases, with 5 bases left between them. CDR3 length: 13 amino acids. Germline CDR1 is SGHDT and CDR2 is YYEEEE. In nucleotides, the CDR3 is TGTGCCAGCAGCTTTACGGTGAACACTGAAGCTTTCTTT. Residues: CASSFTVNTEAFF. Supplemented by reference TRBV5-6 and TRBJ1-1, the full variable domain reads DAGVTQSPTHLIKTRGQQVTLRCSPKSGHDTVSWYQQALGQGPQFIFQYYEEEERQRGNFPDRFSGHQFPNYSSELNVNALLLGDSALYLCASSFTVNTEAFFGQGTRLTVV.

V is TRBV3-1 and J is TRBJ2-2, with D perhaps matching TRBD2 (6 bases). This CDR3 region has 15 residues. CDR1 LGHDT and CDR2 YNNKEL come from the germline V gene (reference sequence). Between the trimmed V and J ends, which lost 4 bases and 4 bases, there was a span of 13 bases. CDR3 DNA sequence: TGTGCCAGCAGCCGCAGACTAGGATCCACCGGGGAGCTGTTTTTT. It specifies CASSRRLGSTGELFF.

This clonotype was counted only a few times. The chain couples TRBV7-2 to TRBJ2-2, with D hard to call. Germline CDR1 and CDR2: SGHTA and FQGNSA. There are 14 residues in the CDR3. V lost 0 bases to trimming and J lost 2 bases, with 4 bases between them. The CDR3 region is CASSLAGNTGELFF. CDR3 in DNA: TGTGCCAGCAGCTTAGCGGGAAACACCGGGGAGCTGTTTTTT.

This clonotype was detected only once. The genes are TRBV5-6 and TRBJ2-1, with D hard to call. The CDR3 totals 12 residues. V was cut by 5 bases and J by 4 bases, with 7 bases left in between. Germline V gene sequence: CDR1 SGHDT, CDR2 YYEEEE. CDR3 bases: TGTGCCAGCAGGGTTGGGTACAATGAGCAGTTCTTC. It specifies CASRVGYNEQFF. Using reference TRBV5-6 and TRBJ2-1 for the parts outside the CDR3, the full variable domain is DAGVTQSPTHLIKTRGQQVTLRCSPKSGHDTVSWYQQALGQGPQFIFQYYEEEERQRGNFPDRFSGHQFPNYSSELNVNALLLGDSALYLCASRVGYNEQFFGPGTRLTVL.

This chain connects TRBV3-1 to TRBJ1-1; 7 nucleotides align to TRBD1. Germline V gene data show CDR1 as LGHDT and CDR2 as YNNKEL (reference sequence). V shed 8 bases, J shed 1 base, and the junction held 4 bases outside the gene matches. CDR3 length equals 13 residues. This chain's CDR3 is CASANRGNTEAFF. In DNA, the CDR3 is TGTGCCAGCGCAAACAGGGGGAACACTGAAGCTTTCTTT.

The chain combines TRBV5-8 with TRBJ2-2; D is undetermined. V lost 3 bases and J 3 bases, leaving 0 bases between the germline ends. The CDR3 loop spans 11 amino acids. Germline V gene sequence: CDR1 SGHTS, CDR2 YDEGEE. This CDR3 reads CASSYTGELFF. For the CDR3, the DNA is TGTGCCAGCAGCTACACCGGGGAGCTGTTTTTT. Full variable domain (missing parts from reference TRBV5-8 and TRBJ2-2): EAGVTQSPTHLIKTRGQQATLRCSPISGHTSVYWYQQALGLGLQFLLWYDEGEERNRGNFPPRFSGRQFPNYSSELNVNALELEDSALYLCASSYTGELFFGEGSRLTVL.

J is TRBJ2-5 and V is TRBV4-1; tentative D call: TRBD1 (5 bases). CDR3 length equals 16 residues. Deletions cut 0 bases from V and 1 base from J, with 12 bases between. CDR1 and CDR2 (germline): MGHRA, YSYEKL. The CDR3 reads CASSQDRQGLQETQYF. The DNA for the CDR3 is TGCGCCAGCAGCCAAGATCGTCAGGGCCTCCAAGAGACCCAGTACTTC.

This clonotype has just a few counts. J is TRBJ2-3 and V is TRBV28; D is unresolved. This CDR3 has 11 residues. Trimming took 2 bases from V and 5 from J, leaving 2 bases between them. CDR1 is MDHEN, CDR2 SYDVKM, per germline. This CDR3 is CASSLIDTQYF. The CDR3 region has the DNA TGTGCCAGCAGTTTAATAGATACGCAGTATTTT.

CDR3 amino acids: CASSQEGASGSHEQFF. The CDR3 bases are TGCGCCAGCAGCCAAGAAGGGGCTAGCGGGAGCCATGAGCAGTTCTTC. This chain links TRBV4-3 with TRBJ2-1; 10 bases are shared with TRBD2. The germline V gene encodes CDR1 LGHNA and CDR2 YSLEER. The CDR3 sequence is 16 residues long. The V gene end was trimmed by 0 bases and the J gene end by 8 bases; junction bases not matched to a gene: 7.